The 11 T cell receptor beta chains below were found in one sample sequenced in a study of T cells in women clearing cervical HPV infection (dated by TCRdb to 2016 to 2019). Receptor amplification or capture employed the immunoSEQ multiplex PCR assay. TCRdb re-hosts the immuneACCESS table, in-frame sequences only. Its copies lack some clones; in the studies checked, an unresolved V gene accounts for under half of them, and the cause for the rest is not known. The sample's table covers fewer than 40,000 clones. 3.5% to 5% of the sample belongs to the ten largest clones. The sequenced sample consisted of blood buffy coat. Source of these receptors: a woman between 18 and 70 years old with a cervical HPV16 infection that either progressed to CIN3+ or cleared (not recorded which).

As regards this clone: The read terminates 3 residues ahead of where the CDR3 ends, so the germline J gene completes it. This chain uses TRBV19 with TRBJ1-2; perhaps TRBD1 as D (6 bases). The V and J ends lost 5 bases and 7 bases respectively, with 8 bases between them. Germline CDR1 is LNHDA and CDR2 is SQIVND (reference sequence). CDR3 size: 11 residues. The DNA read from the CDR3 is TGTGCCAGTAGTCCAGGGGTTGGC. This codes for CASSPGVG. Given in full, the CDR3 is CASSPGVGYTF.

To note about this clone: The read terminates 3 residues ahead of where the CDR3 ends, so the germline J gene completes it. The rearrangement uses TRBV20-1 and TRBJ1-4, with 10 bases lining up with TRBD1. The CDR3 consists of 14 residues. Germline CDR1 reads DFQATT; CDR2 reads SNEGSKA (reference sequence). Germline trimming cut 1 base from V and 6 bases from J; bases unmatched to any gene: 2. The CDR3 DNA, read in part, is TGCAGTGCTAGAGGGGGACAGGGGTATGAAAAA. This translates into CSARGGQGYEK. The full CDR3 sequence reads CSARGGQGYEKLFF.

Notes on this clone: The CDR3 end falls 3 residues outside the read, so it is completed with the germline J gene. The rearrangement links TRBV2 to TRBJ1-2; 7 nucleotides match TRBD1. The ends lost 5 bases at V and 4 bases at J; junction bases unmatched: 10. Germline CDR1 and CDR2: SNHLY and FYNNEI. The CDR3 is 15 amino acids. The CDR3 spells CASSYVEGGGYGYTF. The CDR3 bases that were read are TGTGCCAGCAGTTACGTGGAAGGGGGCGGCTATGGC.

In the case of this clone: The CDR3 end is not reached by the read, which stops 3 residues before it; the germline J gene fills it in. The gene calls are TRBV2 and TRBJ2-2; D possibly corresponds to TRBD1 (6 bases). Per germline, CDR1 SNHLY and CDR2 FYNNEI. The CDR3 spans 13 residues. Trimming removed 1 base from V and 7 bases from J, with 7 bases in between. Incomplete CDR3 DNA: TGTGCCAGCAGTGAAGTGGACAGCGGGGAG. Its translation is CASSEVDSGE. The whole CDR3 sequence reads CASSEVDSGELFF.

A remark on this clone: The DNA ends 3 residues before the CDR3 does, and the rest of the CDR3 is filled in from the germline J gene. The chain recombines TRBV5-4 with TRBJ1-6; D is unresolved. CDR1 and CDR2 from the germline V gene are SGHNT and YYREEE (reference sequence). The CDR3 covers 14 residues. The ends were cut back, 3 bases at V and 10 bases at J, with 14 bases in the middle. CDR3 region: CASSSRLNESPLHF. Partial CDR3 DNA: TGTGCCAGCAGCTCACGACTAAACGAATCACCC. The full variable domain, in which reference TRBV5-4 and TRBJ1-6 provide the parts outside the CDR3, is ETGVTQSPTHLIKTRGQQVTLRCSSQSGHNTVSWYQQALGQGPQFIFQYYREEENGRGNFPPRFSGLQFPNYSSELNVNALELDDSALYLCASSSRLNESPLHFGNGTRLTVT.

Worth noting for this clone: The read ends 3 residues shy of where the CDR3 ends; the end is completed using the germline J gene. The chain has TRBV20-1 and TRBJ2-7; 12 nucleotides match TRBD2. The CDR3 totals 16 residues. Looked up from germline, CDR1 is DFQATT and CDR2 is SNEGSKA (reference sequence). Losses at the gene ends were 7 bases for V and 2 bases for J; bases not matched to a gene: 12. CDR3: CSVLSTSGRRPYEQYF. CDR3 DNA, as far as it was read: TGCAGTGTACTATCGACTAGCGGGAGAAGGCCCTACGAG.

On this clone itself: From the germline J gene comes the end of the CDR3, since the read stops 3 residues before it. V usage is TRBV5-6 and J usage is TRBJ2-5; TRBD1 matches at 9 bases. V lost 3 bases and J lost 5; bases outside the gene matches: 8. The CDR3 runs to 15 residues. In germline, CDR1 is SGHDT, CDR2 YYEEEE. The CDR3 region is CASSYGTGGLETQYF. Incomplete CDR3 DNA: TGTGCCAGCAGCTATGGAACAGGGGGCCTGGAGACC.

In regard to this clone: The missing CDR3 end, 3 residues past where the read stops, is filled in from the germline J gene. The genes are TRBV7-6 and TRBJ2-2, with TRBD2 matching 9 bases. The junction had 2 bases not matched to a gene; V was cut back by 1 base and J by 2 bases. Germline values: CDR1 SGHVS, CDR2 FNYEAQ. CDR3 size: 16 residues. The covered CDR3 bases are TGTGCCAGCAGCTTAGTGACTAGCGGTAACACCGGGGAG. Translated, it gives CASSLVTSGNTGE. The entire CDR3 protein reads CASSLVTSGNTGELFF.

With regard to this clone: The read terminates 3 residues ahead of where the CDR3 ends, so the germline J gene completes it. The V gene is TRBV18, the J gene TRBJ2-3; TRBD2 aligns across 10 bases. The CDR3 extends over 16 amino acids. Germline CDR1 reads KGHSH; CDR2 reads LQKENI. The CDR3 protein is CASSPSLAGEVETQYF. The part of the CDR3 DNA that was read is TGTGCCAGCTCCCCATCTCTAGCGGGGGAGGTTGAGACG.

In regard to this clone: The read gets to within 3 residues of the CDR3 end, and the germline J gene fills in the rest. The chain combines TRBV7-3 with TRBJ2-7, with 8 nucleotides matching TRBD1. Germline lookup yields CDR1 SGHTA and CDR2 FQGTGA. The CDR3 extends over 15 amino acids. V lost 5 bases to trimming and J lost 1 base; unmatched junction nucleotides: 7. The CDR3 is CASSPGTGLSYEQYF. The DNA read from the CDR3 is TGTGCCAGCAGCCCCGGGACAGGTCTATCCTACGAG.

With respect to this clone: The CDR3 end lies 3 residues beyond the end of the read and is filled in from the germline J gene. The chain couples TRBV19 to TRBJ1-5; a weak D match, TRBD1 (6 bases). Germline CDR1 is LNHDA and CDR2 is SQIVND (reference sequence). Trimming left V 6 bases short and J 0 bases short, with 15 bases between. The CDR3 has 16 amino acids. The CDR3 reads CASRTGTTNSNQPQHF. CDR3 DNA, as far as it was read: TGTGCCAGTAGAACTGGGACAACGAATAGCAATCAGCCC.